Following are 2 T cell receptor beta chains from one sample sequenced in a study of blood T cell repertoires in COVID-19. The method was immunoSEQ multiplex PCR; TCRdb's version includes in-frame clones alone and lacks a portion of them. The sample shows fewer than 200,000 clones, almost 85% of them seen only once. The sample taken for sequencing was peripheral blood. All receptors come from a man between 35 and 55 years old who had recovered from COVID-19.

The gene calls are TRBV27 and TRBJ2-3; weak D call: TRBD2 (5 bases). CDR1 MNHEY and CDR2 SMNVEV come from the germline V gene (reference sequence). The ends were cut back, 6 bases at V and 2 bases at J, with 12 bases in the middle. The CDR3 has 14 residues. The CDR3 DNA sequence: TGTGCCAGCAGCCCTAGCCCGCACACAGATACGCAGTATTTT. Its protein product is CASSPSPHTDTQYF.

This sequence joins TRBV21-1 and TRBJ2-7; TRBD1 reflects the table's D call only, with no check against the DNA. TRBV21-1 is noted as a pseudogene. The CDR3 is made up of 13 amino acids. The CDR3 DNA is TGTGCCAGCAGCATACACAGCTCCTACGAGCAGTACTTC. Translation: CASSIHSSYEQYF.